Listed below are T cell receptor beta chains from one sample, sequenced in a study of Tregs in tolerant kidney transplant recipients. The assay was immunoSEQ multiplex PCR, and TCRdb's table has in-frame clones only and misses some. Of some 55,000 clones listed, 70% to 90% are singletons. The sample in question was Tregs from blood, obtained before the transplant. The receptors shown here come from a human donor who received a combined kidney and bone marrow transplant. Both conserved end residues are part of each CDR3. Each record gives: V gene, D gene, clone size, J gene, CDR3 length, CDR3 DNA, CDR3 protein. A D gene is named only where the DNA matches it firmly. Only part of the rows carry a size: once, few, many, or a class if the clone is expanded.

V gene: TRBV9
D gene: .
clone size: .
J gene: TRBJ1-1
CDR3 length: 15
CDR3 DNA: TGTGCCAGCAGCGGGCGGACAGCTTTGAACACTGAAGCTTTCTTT
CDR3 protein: CASSGRTALNTEAFF

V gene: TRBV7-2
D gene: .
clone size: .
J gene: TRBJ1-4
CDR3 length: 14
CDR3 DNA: TGTGCCAGCAGCTTGGGTGCAACTAATGAAAAACTGTTTTTT
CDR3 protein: CASSLGATNEKLFF

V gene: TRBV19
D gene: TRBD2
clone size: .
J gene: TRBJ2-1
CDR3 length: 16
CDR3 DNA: TGTGCCAGTAGTATAGGGGGGACTAGCGGGTGGGATGAGCAGTTCTTC
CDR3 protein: CASSIGGTSGWDEQFF

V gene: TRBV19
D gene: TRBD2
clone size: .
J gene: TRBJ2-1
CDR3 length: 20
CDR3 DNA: TGTGCCAGTAGTATATCGGGGCTAGCGGGAGTTACGTTAGGGTTCAATGAGCAGTTCTTC
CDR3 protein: CASSISGLAGVTLGFNEQFF

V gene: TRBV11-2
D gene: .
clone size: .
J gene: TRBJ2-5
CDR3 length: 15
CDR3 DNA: TGTGCCAGCAGCTTACGGCGCTCACCCCAAGAGACCCAGTACTTC
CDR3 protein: CASSLRRSPQETQYF

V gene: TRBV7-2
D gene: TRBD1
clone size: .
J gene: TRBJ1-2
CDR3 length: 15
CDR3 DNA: TGTGCCAGCAGCTTAGCACAGGGGGCGAGCTATGGCTACACCTTC
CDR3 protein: CASSLAQGASYGYTF

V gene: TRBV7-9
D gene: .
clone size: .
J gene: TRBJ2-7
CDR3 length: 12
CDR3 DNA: TGTGCCAGCGCGACAAGCTCCTACGAGCAGTACTTC
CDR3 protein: CASATSSYEQYF

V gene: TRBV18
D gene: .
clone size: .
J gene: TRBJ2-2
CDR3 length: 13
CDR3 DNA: TGTGCCAGCTCACAGGATGTCAGCGGGGAGCTGTTTTTT
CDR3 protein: CASSQDVSGELFF

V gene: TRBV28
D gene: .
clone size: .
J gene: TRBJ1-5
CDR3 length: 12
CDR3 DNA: TGTGCCAGCAGGGATCACGGCCAGCCCCAGCATTTT
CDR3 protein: CASRDHGQPQHF

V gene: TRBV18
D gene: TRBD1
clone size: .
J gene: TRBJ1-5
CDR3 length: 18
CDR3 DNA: TGTGCCAGCTCACCAGGGGTTGGTGCACAGGGGAAGGATCAGCCCCAGCATTTT
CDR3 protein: CASSPGVGAQGKDQPQHF

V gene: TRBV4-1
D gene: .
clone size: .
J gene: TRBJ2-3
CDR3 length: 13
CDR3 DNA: TGCGCCAGCGGGGATCCGGCGGCAGATACGCAGTATTTT
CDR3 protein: CASGDPAADTQYF

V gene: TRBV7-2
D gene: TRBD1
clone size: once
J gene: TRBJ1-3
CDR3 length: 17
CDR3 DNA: TGTGCCAGCAGCTTAGCCCCAGGGGGCGCGTATGGAAACACCATATATTTT
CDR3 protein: CASSLAPGGAYGNTIYF

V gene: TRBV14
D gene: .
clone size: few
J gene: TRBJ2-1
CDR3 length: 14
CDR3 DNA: TGTGCCAGCAGCCAAGTGGGATGGGGATCTGAGCAGTTCTTC
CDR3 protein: CASSQVGWGSEQFF

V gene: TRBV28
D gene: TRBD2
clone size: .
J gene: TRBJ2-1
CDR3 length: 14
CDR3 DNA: TGTGCCAGCAGCTTTAGCGGGAACTACAATGAGCAGTTCTTC
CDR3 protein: CASSFSGNYNEQFF

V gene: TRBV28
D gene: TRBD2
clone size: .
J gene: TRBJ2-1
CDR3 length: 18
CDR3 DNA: TGTGCCAGCAGGAGGACTAGCGGGTATCCAAGCTCCTACAATGAGCAGTTCTTC
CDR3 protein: CASRRTSGYPSSYNEQFF

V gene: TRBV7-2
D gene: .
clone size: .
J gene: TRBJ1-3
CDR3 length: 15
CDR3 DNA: TGTGCCAGCAGCTCGGGACCGAGCTCTGGAAACACCATATATTTT
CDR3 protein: CASSSGPSSGNTIYF

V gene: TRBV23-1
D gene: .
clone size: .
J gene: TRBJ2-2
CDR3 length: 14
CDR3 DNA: TGCGCCAGCAGTCGGGCAGGAAACACCGGGGAGCTGTTTTTT
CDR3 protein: CASSRAGNTGELFF

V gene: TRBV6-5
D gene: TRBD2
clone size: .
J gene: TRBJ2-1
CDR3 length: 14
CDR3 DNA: TGTGCCAGCAGACATCTAGCGGGGGTCAATGAGCAGTTCTTC
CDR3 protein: CASRHLAGVNEQFF

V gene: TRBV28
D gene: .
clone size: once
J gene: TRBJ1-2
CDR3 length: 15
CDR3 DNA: TGTGCCAGCAGTCCCCATGGCCGGCCATCCTATGGCTACACCTTC
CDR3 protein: CASSPHGRPSYGYTF

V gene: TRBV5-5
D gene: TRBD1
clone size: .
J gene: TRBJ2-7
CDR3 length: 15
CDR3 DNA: TGTGCCAGCAGCTTGGGACAGGGAGACGTATACGAGCAGTACTTC
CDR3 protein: CASSLGQGDVYEQYF

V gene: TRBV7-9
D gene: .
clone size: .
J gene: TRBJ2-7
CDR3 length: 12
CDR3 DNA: TGTGCCAGCAGCCGGACCGACTACGAGCAGTACTTC
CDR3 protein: CASSRTDYEQYF

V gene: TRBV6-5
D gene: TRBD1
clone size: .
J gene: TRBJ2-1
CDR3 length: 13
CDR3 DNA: TGTGCCAGCAGTTACTCGACAGGGGATGAGCAGTTCTTC
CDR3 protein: CASSYSTGDEQFF

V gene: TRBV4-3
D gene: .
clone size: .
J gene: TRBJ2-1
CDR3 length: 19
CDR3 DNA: TGCGCCAGCAGCCAAGATCCCGGGAGGGGGCTAGCGGGCTACAATGAGCAGTTCTTC
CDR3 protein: CASSQDPGRGLAGYNEQFF

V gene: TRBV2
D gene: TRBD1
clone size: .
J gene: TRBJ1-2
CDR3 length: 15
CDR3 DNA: TGTGCCAGCAGTGCGGGACAGGCGGCTAACTATGGCTACACCTTC
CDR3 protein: CASSAGQAANYGYTF

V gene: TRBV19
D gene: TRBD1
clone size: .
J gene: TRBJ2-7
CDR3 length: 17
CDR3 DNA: TGTGCCAGTAGGCCAGGAACCCGGGACAGCTTCGCCTACGAGCAGTACTTC
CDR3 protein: CASRPGTRDSFAYEQYF

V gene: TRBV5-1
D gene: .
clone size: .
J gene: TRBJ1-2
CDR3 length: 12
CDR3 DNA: TGCGCCAGCAGCTTGGGGGAGTATGGCTACACCTTC
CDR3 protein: CASSLGEYGYTF

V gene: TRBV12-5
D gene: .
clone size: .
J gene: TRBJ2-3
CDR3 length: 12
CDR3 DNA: TGTGCTAGTGGTTTGGTTGGGGGTACGCAGTATTTT
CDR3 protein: CASGLVGGTQYF

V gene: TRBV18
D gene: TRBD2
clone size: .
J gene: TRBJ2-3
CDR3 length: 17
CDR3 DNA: TGTGCCAGCTCTCCCCAGTTTCAGCGGGAGGAGACAGATACGCAGTATTTT
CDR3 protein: CASSPQFQREETDTQYF

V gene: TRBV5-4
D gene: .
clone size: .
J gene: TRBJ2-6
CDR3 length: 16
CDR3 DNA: TGTGCCAGCAGCTTGGACGTAGCGTCCGGGGCCAACGTCCTGACTTTC
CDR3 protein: CASSLDVASGANVLTF

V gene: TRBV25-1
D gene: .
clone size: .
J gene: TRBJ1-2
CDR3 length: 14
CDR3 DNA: TGTGCCAGCAGTCCGAAGGGCTTCCCTTATGGCTACACCTTC
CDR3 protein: CASSPKGFPYGYTF

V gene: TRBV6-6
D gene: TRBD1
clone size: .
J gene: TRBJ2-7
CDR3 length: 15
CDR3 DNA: TGTGCCAGCAGAGCCCCGGGGGACAGGGGGCGAGAGCAGTACTTC
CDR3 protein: CASRAPGDRGREQYF

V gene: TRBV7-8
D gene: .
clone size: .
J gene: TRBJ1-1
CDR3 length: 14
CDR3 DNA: TGTGCCAGCAGCGATGTCCGGACAGACACTGAAGCTTTCTTT
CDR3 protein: CASSDVRTDTEAFF

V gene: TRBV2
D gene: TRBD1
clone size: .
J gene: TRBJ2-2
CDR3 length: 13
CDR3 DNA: TGTGCCAGCAGGAGAACAGGGGCCGGGGAGCTGTTTTTT
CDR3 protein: CASRRTGAGELFF

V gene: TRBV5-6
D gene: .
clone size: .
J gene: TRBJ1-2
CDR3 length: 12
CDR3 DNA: TGTGCCAGCAGCCGGGACGGACGAGGCTACACCTTC
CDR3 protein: CASSRDGRGYTF

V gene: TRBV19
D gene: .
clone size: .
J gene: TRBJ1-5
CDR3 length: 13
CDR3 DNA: TGTGCCAGTAGGCGGGTGAGCAATCAGCCCCAGCATTTT
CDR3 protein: CASRRVSNQPQHF

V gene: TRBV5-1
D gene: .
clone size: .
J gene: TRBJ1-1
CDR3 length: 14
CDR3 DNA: TGCGCCAGCAGCTTCTCACAGGACAACACTGAAGCTTTCTTT
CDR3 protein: CASSFSQDNTEAFF

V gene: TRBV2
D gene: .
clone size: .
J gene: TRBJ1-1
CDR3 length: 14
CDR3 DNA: TGTGCCAGCAGTGAAAGGTACCGGAACACTGAAGCTTTCTTT
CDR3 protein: CASSERYRNTEAFF

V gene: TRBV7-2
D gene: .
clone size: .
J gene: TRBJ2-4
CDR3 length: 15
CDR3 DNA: TGTGCCAGCAGCTTTACTGGGCCAGCCAAAAACATTCAGTACTTC
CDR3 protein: CASSFTGPAKNIQYF

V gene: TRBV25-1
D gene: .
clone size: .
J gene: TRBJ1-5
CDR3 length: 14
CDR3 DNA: TGTGCCAGCAGCAGCCGATATAGCAATCAGCCCCAGCATTTT
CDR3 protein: CASSSRYSNQPQHF

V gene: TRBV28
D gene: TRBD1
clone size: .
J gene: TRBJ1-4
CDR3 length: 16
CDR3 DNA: TGTGCCAGCAGTCCCTGGACGAGGGGGCTGAATGAAAAACTGTTTTTT
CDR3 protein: CASSPWTRGLNEKLFF